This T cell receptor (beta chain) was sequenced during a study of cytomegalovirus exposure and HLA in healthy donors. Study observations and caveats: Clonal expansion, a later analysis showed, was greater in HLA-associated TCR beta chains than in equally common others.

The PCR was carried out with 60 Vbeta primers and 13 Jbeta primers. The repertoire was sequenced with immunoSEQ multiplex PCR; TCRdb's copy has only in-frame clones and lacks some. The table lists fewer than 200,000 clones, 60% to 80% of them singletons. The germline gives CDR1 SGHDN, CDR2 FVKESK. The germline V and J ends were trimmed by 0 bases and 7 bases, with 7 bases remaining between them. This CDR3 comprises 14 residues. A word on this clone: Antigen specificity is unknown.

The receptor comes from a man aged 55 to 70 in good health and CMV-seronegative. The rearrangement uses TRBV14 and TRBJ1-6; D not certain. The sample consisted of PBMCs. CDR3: CASSQDPSNSPLHF. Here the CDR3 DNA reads TGTGCCAGCAGCCAAGACCCGTCGAATTCACCCCTCCACTTT.